The table lists the clone carrying this T cell receptor beta chain with a count of one. The data belong to a study of cytotoxic CD8 clonotypes in ibrutinib-treated CLL. Clones were sequenced by immunoSEQ multiplex PCR, and TCRdb holds only the in-frame ones, with some missing. The top ten hold roughly 4.8% of the sample, which has over 70,000 clones, 79% seen once. The CDR3 is made up of 15 amino acids. Trimming removed 4 bases from V and 6 bases from J; junction bases left unmatched: 8. Germline V gives CDR1 SGHRS, CDR2 YFSETQ. This clonotype was sampled from a human donor with chronic lymphocytic leukemia. Sample: PBMCs, taken after 12 months of ibrutinib treatment. The chain employs TRBV5-1 and TRBJ2-1, with 9 bases matching TRBD1. The CDR3 loop is CASSPRTGAGNEQFF. The CDR3 DNA follows: TGCGCCAGCAGCCCCCGGACAGGGGCTGGCAATGAGCAGTTCTTC.